Shown below are 2 T cell receptor beta chains from a single sample sequenced in a study of cytotoxic CD8 clonotypes in ibrutinib-treated CLL. Generated by immunoSEQ multiplex PCR, the TCRdb table keeps only in-frame clones and is missing some. The sample holds approximately 74,000 clones, around 81% seen once. The starting material was PBMCs, obtained at disease progression, from a patient treated with ibrutinib. These receptors all stem from a human donor with chronic lymphocytic leukemia.

The chain couples TRBV5-6 to TRBJ1-5; TRBD1 is a possible D gene (5 bases). The CDR3 has 14 amino acids. V gave up 0 bases and J gave up 2 bases, with 6 bases separating them. Germline CDR1 SGHDT, CDR2 YYEEEE. CDR3 nucleotide sequence: TGTGCCAGCAGCTTGGCGGGGGGCAATCAGCCCCAGCATTTT. Translation gives CASSLAGGNQPQHF.

This sequence joins TRBV6-4 and TRBJ1-6; D is unclear. The V and J ends lost 0 bases and 9 bases respectively, with 6 bases between them. There are 13 residues in the CDR3. CDR1 and CDR2 from the germline V gene are MRHNA and SNTAGT. CDR3 sequence: CASSDSIRSPLHF. For the CDR3, the DNA is TGTGCCAGCAGTGACTCAATCCGTTCACCCCTCCACTTT.